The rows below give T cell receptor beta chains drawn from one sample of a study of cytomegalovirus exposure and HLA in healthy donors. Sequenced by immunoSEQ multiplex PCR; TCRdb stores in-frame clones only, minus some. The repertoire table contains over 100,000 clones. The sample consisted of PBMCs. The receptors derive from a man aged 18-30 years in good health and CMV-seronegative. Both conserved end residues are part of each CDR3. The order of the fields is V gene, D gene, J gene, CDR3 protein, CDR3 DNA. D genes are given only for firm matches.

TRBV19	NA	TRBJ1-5	CASSKIVPAGNQPQHF	TGTGCCAGTAGTAAAATTGTCCCGGCGGGCAATCAGCCCCAGCATTTT
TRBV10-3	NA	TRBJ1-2	CAIKQDGIYGYTF	TGTGCCATCAAACAGGACGGCATCTATGGCTACACCTTC
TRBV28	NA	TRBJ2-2	CATPNVGGELFF	TGTGCCACACCCAACGTCGGGGGGGAGCTGTTTTTT
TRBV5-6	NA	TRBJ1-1	CASSLTTLMNTEAFF	TGTGCCAGCAGCCTGACGACACTTATGAACACTGAAGCTTTCTTT
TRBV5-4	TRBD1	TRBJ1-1	CASIPRDSSAEAFF	TGTGCCAGCATTCCACGGGACAGCAGCGCTGAAGCTTTCTTT
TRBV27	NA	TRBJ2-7	CASTYTAGQSYEQYF	TGTGCCAGCACCTATACCGCGGGACAGTCCTACGAGCAGTACTTC
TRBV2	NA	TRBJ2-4	CARQGELAKNIQYF	TGTGCCAGACAGGGAGAACTAGCCAAAAACATTCAGTACTTC
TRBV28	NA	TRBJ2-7	CASGHYEQYF	TGTGCCAGCGGACACTACGAGCAGTACTTC
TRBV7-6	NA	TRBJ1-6	CANSLSPNSPLHF	TGTGCCAACAGCTTGTCCCCAAATTCACCCCTCCACTTT
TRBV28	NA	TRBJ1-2	CASSLPTGGLGYTF	TGTGCCAGCAGTCTACCGACGGGGGGACTTGGCTACACCTTC
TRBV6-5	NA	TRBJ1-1	CASSFLGGVESEAFF	TGTGCCAGCAGTTTTCTAGGGGGGGTAGAGTCTGAAGCTTTCTTT
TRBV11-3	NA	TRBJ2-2	CASSLVGSAGGELFF	TGTGCCAGCAGCTTAGTCGGATCGGCGGGCGGGGAGCTGTTTTTT
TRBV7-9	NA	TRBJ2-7	CASSLDFYEQYF	TGTGCCAGCAGCTTAGACTTTTACGAGCAGTACTTC
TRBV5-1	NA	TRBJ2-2	CASSLGPGVGELFF	TGCGCCAGCAGCCTTGGCCCCGGGGTCGGGGAGCTGTTTTTT
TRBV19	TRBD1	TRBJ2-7	CASTPGQGTYEQYF	TGTGCCAGTACCCCGGGACAGGGGACCTACGAGCAGTACTTC
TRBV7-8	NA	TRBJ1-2	CASSSAGATTYYGYTF	TGTGCCAGCAGCTCTGCAGGGGCGACTACGTACTATGGCTACACCTTC
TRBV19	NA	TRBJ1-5	CASSITGTYSNQPQHF	TGTGCCAGTAGTATTACAGGGACCTATAGCAATCAGCCCCAGCATTTT
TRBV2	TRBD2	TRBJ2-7	CASSLQGGDEQYF	TGTGCCAGCAGCCTCCAGGGAGGGGACGAGCAGTACTTC
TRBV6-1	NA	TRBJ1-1	CASTGQLNTEAFF	TGTGCCAGCACAGGACAGTTGAACACTGAAGCTTTCTTT
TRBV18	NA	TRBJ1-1	CASSDTGFANTEAFF	TGTGCCAGCTCGGACACAGGGTTTGCGAACACTGAAGCTTTCTTT
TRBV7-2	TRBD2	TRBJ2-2	CASRPPGTSGGLGGELFF	TGTGCCAGCAGGCCTCCCGGGACTAGCGGGGGGTTAGGCGGGGAGCTGTTTTTT
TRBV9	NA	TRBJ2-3	CASSVVRDTQYF	TGTGCCAGCAGCGTAGTGAGGGATACGCAGTATTTT
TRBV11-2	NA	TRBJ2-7	CASSLDPTGYYEQYF	TGTGCCAGCAGCTTAGATCCCACAGGCTACTACGAGCAGTACTTC
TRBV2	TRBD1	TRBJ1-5	CASSGTGGNQPQHF	TGTGCCAGCAGCGGGACAGGGGGAAATCAGCCCCAGCATTTT
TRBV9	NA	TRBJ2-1	CASSVVGSSYNEQFF	TGTGCCAGCAGCGTAGTGGGGAGCTCCTACAATGAGCAGTTCTTC
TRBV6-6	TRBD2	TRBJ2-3	CASSLISGAKNTQYF	TGTGCCAGCAGTCTGATTAGCGGGGCAAAAAATACGCAGTATTTT
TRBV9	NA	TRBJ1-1	CASSARGAGMTGAFF	TGTGCCAGCAGCGCCCGGGGGGCAGGGATGACCGGAGCTTTCTTT
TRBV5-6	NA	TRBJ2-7	CASSFNRVKPYEQYF	TGTGCCAGCAGTTTCAACAGGGTAAAGCCCTACGAGCAGTACTTC
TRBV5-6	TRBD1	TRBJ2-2	CASRPRTGYGGTGELFF	TGTGCCAGCAGACCCAGGACAGGGTACGGCGGCACCGGGGAGCTGTTTTTT
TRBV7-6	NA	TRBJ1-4	CASSRRGGAHEKLFF	TGTGCCAGCAGCCGCCGCGGGGGGGCGCATGAAAAACTGTTTTTT
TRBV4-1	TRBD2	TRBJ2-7	CASSLTSGTYEQYF	TGCGCCAGCAGCCTAACTAGCGGGACCTACGAGCAGTACTTC
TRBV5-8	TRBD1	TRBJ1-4	CASSSRNPTGADEKLFF	TGTGCCAGCAGCTCCCGAAACCCGACAGGGGCGGATGAAAAACTGTTTTTT
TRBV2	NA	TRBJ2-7	CASGGYRGTYEQYF	TGTGCCAGCGGAGGGTACAGGGGTACGTACGAGCAGTACTTC
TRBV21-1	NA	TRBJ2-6	CASSKRGSGANVLTF	TGTGCCAGCAGCAAACGGGGATCTGGGGCCAACGTCCTGACTTTC
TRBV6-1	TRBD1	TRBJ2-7	CASSEAAPGQGGYEQYF	TGTGCCAGCAGTGAAGCTGCCCCTGGACAGGGCGGCTACGAGCAGTACTTC
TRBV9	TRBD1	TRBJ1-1	CASSASGTGVRGEAFF	TGTGCCAGCAGCGCATCCGGGACAGGGGTACGAGGTGAAGCTTTCTTT
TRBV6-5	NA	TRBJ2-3	CASSSRATDTQYF	TGTGCCAGCAGTTCGCGGGCCACAGATACGCAGTATTTT
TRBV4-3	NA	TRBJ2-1	CASSQDSTPYASYNEQFF	TGCGCCAGCAGCCAAGATAGTACTCCGTATGCTTCCTACAATGAGCAGTTCTTC
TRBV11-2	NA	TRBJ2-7	CASSSPLAYEQYF	TGTGCCAGCAGCTCTCCACTTGCCTACGAGCAGTACTTC
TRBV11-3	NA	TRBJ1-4	CASSPAGAVGEKLFF	TGTGCCAGCAGCCCCGCGGGGGCAGTTGGTGAAAAACTGTTTTTT
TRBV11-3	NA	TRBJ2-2	CASSRQNTGELFF	TGTGCCAGCAGCCGACAGAACACCGGGGAGCTGTTTTTT
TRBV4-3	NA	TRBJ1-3	CASGGDGYSGNTIYF	TGCGCCAGCGGAGGGGACGGTTACTCTGGAAACACCATATATTTT
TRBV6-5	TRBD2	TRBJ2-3	CASSYSGGGGDTQYF	TGTGCCAGCAGTTACTCGGGCGGGGGGGGAGATACGCAGTATTTT